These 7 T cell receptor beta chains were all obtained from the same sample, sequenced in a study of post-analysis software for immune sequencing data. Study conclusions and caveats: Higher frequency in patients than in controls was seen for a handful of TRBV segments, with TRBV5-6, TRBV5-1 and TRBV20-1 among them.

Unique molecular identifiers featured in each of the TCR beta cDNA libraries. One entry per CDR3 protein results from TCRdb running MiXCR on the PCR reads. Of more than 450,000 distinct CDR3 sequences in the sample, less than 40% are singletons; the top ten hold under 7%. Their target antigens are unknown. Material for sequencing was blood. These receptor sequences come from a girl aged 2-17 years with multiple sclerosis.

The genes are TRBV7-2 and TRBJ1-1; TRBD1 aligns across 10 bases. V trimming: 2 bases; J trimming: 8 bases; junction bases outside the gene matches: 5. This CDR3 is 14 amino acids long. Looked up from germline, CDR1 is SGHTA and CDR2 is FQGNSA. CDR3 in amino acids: CASSLMGQGIEAFF. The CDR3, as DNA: TGTGCCAGCAGCTTAATGGGACAGGGGATCGAAGCTTTCTTT. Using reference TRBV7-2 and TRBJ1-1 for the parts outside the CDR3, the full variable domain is GAGVSQSPSNKVTEKGKDVELRCDPISGHTALYWYRQSLGQGLEFLIYFQGNSAPDKSGLPSDRFSAERTGGSVSTLTIQRTQQEDSAVYLCASSLMGQGIEAFFGQGTRLTVV.

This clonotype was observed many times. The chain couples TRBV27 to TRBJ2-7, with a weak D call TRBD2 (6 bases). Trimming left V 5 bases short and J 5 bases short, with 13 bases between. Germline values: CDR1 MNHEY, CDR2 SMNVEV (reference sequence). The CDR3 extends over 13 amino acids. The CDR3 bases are TGTGCCAGCAGTATCGGACTACTAAACGAGCAGTACTTC. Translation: CASSIGLLNEQYF.

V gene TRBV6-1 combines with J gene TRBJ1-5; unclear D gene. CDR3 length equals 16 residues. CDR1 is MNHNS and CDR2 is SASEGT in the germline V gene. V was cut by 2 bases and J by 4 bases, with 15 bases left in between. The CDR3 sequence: CASSEYWVGLNQPQHF. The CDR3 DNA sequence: TGTGCCAGCAGTGAATATTGGGTAGGGTTGAATCAGCCCCAGCATTTT.

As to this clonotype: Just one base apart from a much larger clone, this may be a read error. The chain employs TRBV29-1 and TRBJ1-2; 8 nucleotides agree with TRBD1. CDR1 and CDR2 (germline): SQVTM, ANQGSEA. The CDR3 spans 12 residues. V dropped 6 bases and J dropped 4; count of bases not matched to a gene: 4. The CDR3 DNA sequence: TGCAGCGTCAGGACAGGGACCTATGGCTACACCTTC. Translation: CSVRTGTYGYTF.

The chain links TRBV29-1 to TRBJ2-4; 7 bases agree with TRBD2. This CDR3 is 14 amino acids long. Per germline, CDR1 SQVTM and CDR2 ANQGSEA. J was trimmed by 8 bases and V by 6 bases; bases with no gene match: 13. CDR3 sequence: CSVRGDVGSYIQYF. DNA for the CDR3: TGCAGCGTCCGGGGGGACGTAGGATCGTACATTCAGTACTTC.

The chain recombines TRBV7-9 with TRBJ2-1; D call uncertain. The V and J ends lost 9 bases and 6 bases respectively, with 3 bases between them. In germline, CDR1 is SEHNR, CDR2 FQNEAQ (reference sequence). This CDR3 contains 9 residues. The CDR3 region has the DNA TGTGCCAGTCCCAATGAGCAGTTCTTC. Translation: CASPNEQFF.

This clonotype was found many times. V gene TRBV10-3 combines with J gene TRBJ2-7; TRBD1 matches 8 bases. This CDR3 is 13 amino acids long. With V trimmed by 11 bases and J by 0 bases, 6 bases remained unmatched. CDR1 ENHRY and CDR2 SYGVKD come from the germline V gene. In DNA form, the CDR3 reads TGTGCCGCCGGGACAGGCGTCTCCTACGAGCAGTACTTC. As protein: CAAGTGVSYEQYF.